Shown below are 27 T cell receptor beta chains from a single sample sequenced in a study of CD8 T cells in Susac syndrome. Random hexamers were used to reverse transcribe an amount of roughly 0.5 to 1 ug RNA. TCRdb processed the immunoSEQ multiplex PCR reads anew with MiXCR; each CDR3 protein has one entry. The profile shows around 130,000 distinct CDR3 sequences, roughly 89% of them singletons. Material for sequencing was CD8+ T cells from PBMCs. The receptors derive from a human donor with multiple sclerosis.

V is TRBV12-3 or TRBV12-4 and J is TRBJ1-5; D may be TRBD1 (5 bases). The CDR3 extends over 15 amino acids. The germline V and J ends were trimmed by 6 bases and 1 base, with 13 bases remaining between them. The CDR3 spells CASSVGTVSNQPQHF. In DNA form, the CDR3 reads TGTGCCAGCAGCGTGGGGACGGTGAGCAATCAGCCCCAGCATTTT.

V and J are TRBV27 and TRBJ1-1; tentative D call: TRBD1 (5 bases). V was pared by 6 bases and J by 4 bases, with 15 bases between. Looked up from germline, CDR1 is MNHEY and CDR2 is SMNVEV (reference sequence). This CDR3 has 14 residues. The CDR3 reads CASSLSGTRTEAFF. The CDR3, as DNA: TGTGCCAGCAGCCTTTCGGGGACGCGCACTGAAGCTTTCTTT.

The V call is TRBV7-9, the J call TRBJ1-1; D unresolved. The CDR3 is made up of 15 amino acids. Germline assignment: CDR1 SEHNR and CDR2 FQNEAQ (reference sequence). V was shortened by 5 bases and J by 6 bases, with 19 bases between the two germline ends. The CDR3 spells CASSPVSRGGAEAFF. CDR3 sequence (DNA): TGTGCCAGCAGCCCCGTGAGTAGAGGAGGCGCTGAAGCTTTCTTT.

The chain links TRBV5-1 to TRBJ2-3; perhaps TRBD2 as D (7 bases). Deletions cut 2 bases from V and 7 bases from J, with 20 bases between. The CDR3 has 16 amino acids. Germline CDR1 reads SGHRS; CDR2 reads YFSETQ. The CDR3 DNA follows: TGCGCCAGCAGCTTCCCCCGGGGGGCTAGCGAGAATACGCAGTATTTT. Its protein is CASSFPRGASENTQYF.

V is TRBV5-6 and J is TRBJ1-2, with 7 bases matching TRBD1. Per germline, CDR1 SGHDT and CDR2 YYEEEE. Trimming took 0 bases from V and 3 from J; bases not matched to a gene: 2. The CDR3 runs to 14 residues. DNA of the CDR3: TGTGCCAGCAGCTTGGGACAGGGAGACTATGGCTACACCTTC. Translation gives CASSLGQGDYGYTF.

The chain carries TRBV19 and TRBJ1-1; TRBD1 might be the D (5 bases). The V gene's germline CDR1 is LNHDA and CDR2 SQIVND (reference sequence). The CDR3 is made up of 13 amino acids. With 3 bases removed from V and 6 bases from J, the gap between germline ends came to 11 bases. CDR3 in DNA: TGTGCCAGTAGTATGGGGCGGGCCGCTGAAGCTTTCTTT. Translated, it gives CASSMGRAAEAFF.

This chain joins TRBV16 and TRBJ1-1; D is uncertain. The germline gives CDR1 KGHSY, CDR2 FQNENV. CDR3 length equals 12 residues. The V and J ends lost 4 bases and 7 bases respectively, with 10 bases between them. CDR3 protein: CASSPSGNEAFF. The CDR3 DNA follows: TGTGCCAGCAGCCCGTCGGGTAATGAAGCTTTCTTT.

This chain joins TRBV12-5 and TRBJ1-1; no definite D call. Germline V gene sequence: CDR1 LGHNT, CDR2 FRNRAP. The ends were cut back, 4 bases at V and 4 bases at J, with 10 bases in the middle. There are 13 residues in the CDR3. CDR3 nucleotide sequence: TGTGCTAGTGGTTCGGTAGGGTCCACTGAAGCTTTCTTT. It is translated as CASGSVGSTEAFF.

The gene calls are TRBV27 and TRBJ1-1; TRBD1 might be the D (6 bases). Germline values: CDR1 MNHEY, CDR2 SMNVEV (reference sequence). The length of the CDR3 is 13 residues. V was clipped by 5 bases and J by 8 bases, with 15 bases between them. DNA of the CDR3: TGTGCCAGCAGTACATGGGGGCCGGGGGAAGCTTTCTTT. Protein product: CASSTWGPGEAFF.

This chain connects TRBV5-6 to TRBJ2-7; 7 bases fit TRBD2. Germline V gene lookup returns CDR1 SGHDT and CDR2 YYEEEE. V lost 5 bases, J lost 0 bases, and 11 bases stayed unmatched. The CDR3 runs 16 residues. DNA of the CDR3: TGTGCCAGCAGTTATGCTAGCGGCTATTACTCCTACGAGCAGTACTTC. Translation: CASSYASGYYSYEQYF.

The chain is built from TRBV11-2 and TRBJ2-1; TRBD2 matches at 8 bases. J was trimmed by 8 bases and V by 0 bases; bases with no gene match: 9. Germline V lookup: CDR1 SGHAT, CDR2 FQNNGV. There are 16 residues in the CDR3. The CDR3 DNA sequence: TGTGCCAGCAGCTTAGAGATAGCGGGATGGGCCGATGAGCAGTTCTTC. It translates to CASSLEIAGWADEQFF. Drawing the rest from reference TRBV11-2 and TRBJ2-1, the complete variable domain is EAGVAQSPRYKIIEKRQSVAFWCNPISGHATLYWYQQILGQGPKLLIQFQNNGVVDDSQLPKDRFSAERLKGVDSTLKIQPAKLEDSAVYLCASSLEIAGWADEQFFGPGTRLTVL.

This chain joins TRBV3-1 and TRBJ2-2; TRBD2 matches at 7 bases. Losses at the gene ends were 1 base for V and 2 bases for J; bases not matched to a gene: 4. CDR3 length equals 16 residues. Germline-derived CDR1 and CDR2 are LGHDT and YNNKEL (reference sequence). CDR3 amino acids: CASSQGLAVNTGELFF. The CDR3 DNA is TGTGCCAGCAGCCAAGGACTAGCCGTAAACACCGGGGAGCTGTTTTTT.

The rearrangement links TRBV3-1 to TRBJ2-7, with no clear D. Germline V gives CDR1 LGHDT, CDR2 YNNKEL (reference sequence). This CDR3 has 15 amino acids. V was pared by 0 bases and J by 3 bases, with 12 bases between. The chain's CDR3 is CASSQEDRNGYEQYF. CDR3 sequence (DNA): TGTGCCAGCAGCCAAGAAGATCGGAATGGCTACGAGCAGTACTTC.

V usage is TRBV5-4 and J usage is TRBJ2-7; D not resolved. V lost 2 bases, J lost 4 bases, and 22 bases lay in between. The CDR3 length is 17 residues. CDR1 is SGHNT and CDR2 is YYREEE in the germline V gene (reference sequence). CDR3 sequence reads: CASSFWKTALRQYEQYF. CDR3 in DNA: TGTGCCAGCAGCTTTTGGAAAACCGCCCTGAGGCAGTACGAGCAGTACTTC.

J is TRBJ2-3 and V is TRBV20-1, with 10 bases identical to TRBD2. This CDR3 has 14 amino acids. Trimming took 4 bases from V and 2 from J; bases not matched to a gene: 3. CDR1 and CDR2 (germline): DFQATT, SNEGSKA (reference sequence). The CDR3 nucleotides read TGCAGTGCTACTAGCGGGAGACTCACAGATACGCAGTATTTT. Translation: CSATSGRLTDTQYF.

This clonotype showed up just once. The chain has TRBV6-5 and TRBJ2-5; possibly TRBD2 for D (5 bases). Germline CDR1 MNHEY, CDR2 SVGAGI. The V and J ends lost 2 bases and 3 bases respectively, with 7 bases between them. The CDR3 sequence is 13 residues long. In nucleotides, the CDR3 is TGTGCCAGCAGTTACCGAGCGGAAGAGACCCAGTACTTC. Encoded protein: CASSYRAEETQYF.

The CDR3 loop is CASSLRVTVGTEAFF. The CDR3, as DNA: TGTGCCAGCAGTTTAAGGGTCACGGTTGGGACTGAAGCTTTCTTT. The chain carries TRBV28 and TRBJ1-1; D is uncertain. Germline CDR1 MDHEN, CDR2 SYDVKM. Trimming cost V 2 bases and J 5 bases, with 15 bases left between them. This CDR3 has 15 residues.

The chain has TRBV5-6 and TRBJ2-5, with TRBD1 identical over 10 bases. This CDR3 contains 13 residues. Germline-derived CDR1 and CDR2 are SGHDT and YYEEEE. With 8 bases clipped from V and 13 bases from J, the junction kept 14 bases outside the gene matches. The DNA of the CDR3 is TGTGCCAGTCTAATAAGCGGGACAGGGGATTTGTACTTC. It encodes CASLISGTGDLYF.

The gene calls are TRBV27 and TRBJ2-7, with 7 bases fitting TRBD1. Germline CDR1 reads MNHEY; CDR2 reads SMNVEV (reference sequence). V lost 8 bases, J lost 3 bases, and 22 bases stayed unmatched. The CDR3 sequence is 18 residues long. CDR3 nucleotide sequence: TGTGCCAGCGACTCTAATGGGCGGACAGGCCGAGGCCTCTACGAGCAGTACTTC. It specifies CASDSNGRTGRGLYEQYF.

This clonotype came up once. J is TRBJ2-2 and V is TRBV20-1; D call uncertain. Per the germline V gene, CDR1 is DFQATT and CDR2 is SNEGSKA (reference sequence). The V end was cut by 5 bases, the J end by 2 bases, with 15 bases between. The CDR3 spans 15 residues. CDR3 region: CSAPLRTANTGELFF. In DNA form, the CDR3 reads TGCAGTGCTCCCCTTCGGACCGCAAACACCGGGGAGCTGTTTTTT.

The chain joins TRBV15 to TRBJ2-1, with no clear D. Trimming took off 8 bases at V and 0 bases at J, with 8 bases between the two ends. Germline V gene lookup returns CDR1 LNHNV and CDR2 YYDKDF (reference sequence). CDR3 length: 13 residues. This CDR3 reads CATRPSSYNEQFF. The CDR3 DNA sequence: TGTGCCACCCGTCCTAGCTCCTACAATGAGCAGTTCTTC.

J is TRBJ2-7 and V is TRBV11-2; TRBD1 or TRBD2 may be the D gene (5 bases each). The CDR3 spans 17 residues. Germline V gives CDR1 SGHAT, CDR2 FQNNGV. Trimming took off 1 base at V and 6 bases at J, with 22 bases between the two ends. The CDR3 bases are TGTGCCAGCAGCTTAGCGGTAACCCCAGGGTTCGGGGCCGAGCAGTACTTC. Residues: CASSLAVTPGFGAEQYF.

The rearrangement joins TRBV27 to TRBJ2-1, with D perhaps TRBD1 (6 bases). The CDR3 loop spans 17 amino acids. Trimming cost V 5 bases and J 0 bases, with 17 bases left between them. CDR1 and CDR2 (germline): MNHEY, SMNVEV (reference sequence). The DNA of the CDR3 is TGTGCCAGCAGTGGCGACTGGGGGCGGAGCTCCTACAATGAGCAGTTCTTC. As protein: CASSGDWGRSSYNEQFF.

The chain carries TRBV12-3 or TRBV12-4 and TRBJ2-1; 7 bases are shared with TRBD2. CDR3 length: 14 residues. After removal of 7 bases from V and 5 bases from J, the junction contained 8 bases not matched to a gene. The CDR3 DNA is TGTGCCAGCATCTGGGGAGGGATTCACAATGAGCAGTTCTTC. This sequence encodes CASIWGGIHNEQFF.

This clonotype occurred once. The CDR3 bases are TGTGCCAGCAGCTTTTGGGAAGGAGACTATGGCTACACCTTC. Protein sequence: CASSFWEGDYGYTF. The chain carries TRBV5-6 and TRBJ1-2; D gene uncertain. The CDR3 contains 14 residues. V lost 2 bases and J lost 3, with 11 bases in between. The germline CDR1 and CDR2 sequences are SGHDT and YYEEEE.

V usage is TRBV29-1 and J usage is TRBJ2-7; D is ambiguous. The CDR3 contains 12 residues. Germline CDR1 SQVTM, CDR2 ANQGSEA. V was cut by 3 bases and J by 1 base, with 7 bases left in between. CDR3 sequence reads: CSVDPGSYEQYF. The CDR3 DNA reads as TGCAGCGTTGACCCAGGTTCCTACGAGCAGTACTTC.

The chain joins TRBV12-3 or TRBV12-4 to TRBJ1-5; D perhaps matches TRBD1 (5 bases). V shed 4 bases and J shed 2 bases, with 6 bases lying between them. The CDR3 extends over 13 amino acids. In nucleotides, the CDR3 is TGTGCCAGCAGTTGGGACCGCAATCAGCCCCAGCATTTT. This codes for CASSWDRNQPQHF.